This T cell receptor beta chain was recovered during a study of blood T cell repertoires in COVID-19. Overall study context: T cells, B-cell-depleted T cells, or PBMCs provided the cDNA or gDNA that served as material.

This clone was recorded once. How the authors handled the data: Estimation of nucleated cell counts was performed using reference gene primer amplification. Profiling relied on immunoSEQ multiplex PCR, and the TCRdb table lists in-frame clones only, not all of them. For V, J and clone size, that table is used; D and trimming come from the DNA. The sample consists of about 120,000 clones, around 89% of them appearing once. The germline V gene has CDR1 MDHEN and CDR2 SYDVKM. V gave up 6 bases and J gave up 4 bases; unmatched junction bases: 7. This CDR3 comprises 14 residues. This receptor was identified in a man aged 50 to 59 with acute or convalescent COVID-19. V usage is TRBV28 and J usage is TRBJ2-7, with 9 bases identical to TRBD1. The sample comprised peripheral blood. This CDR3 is CASSPGQGKYEQYF. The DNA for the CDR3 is TGTGCCAGCAGCCCGGGACAGGGAAAGTACGAGCAGTACTTC.